The source of this T cell receptor beta chain is a study of blood T cells in healthy people across ages. Germline-derived CDR1 and CDR2 are MGHDK and SYGVNS. The CDR3 length is 16 residues. V shed 2 bases and J shed 1 base, with 14 bases lying between them. Together with a sample-barcoded 5' primer, a J-beta primer mix was included in a second PCR lasting roughly 6 to 12 cycles. Each cDNA molecule, via a template-switch adaptor with 12 random nucleotides, was tagged. TCRdb itself ran the 5' RACE reads through MiXCR, one entry per CDR3 protein. Of about a million distinct CDR3 sequences in the sample, under 50% were seen once.

This chain joins TRBV25-1 and TRBJ1-2; TRBD1 is a possible D gene (5 bases). The sample comprised blood. The clonotype was recovered from a man aged 25 to 40 in good health. The CDR3 coding sequence is TGTGCCAGCAGTGAAACCTCCGGGACTCATAACTATGGCTACACCTTC. Encoded protein: CASSETSGTHNYGYTF.